This T cell receptor beta chain was sequenced for a study of early T cells in non-severe SARS-CoV-2 infection. Study background: Sequencing input comprised bulk RNA from unsorted whole blood; chain pairing was not available. Notes on the study in general: Using VDJdb, the matching emphasized anti-spike CD8 responses while missing private and CD4 specificities.

This clonotype was seen a handful of times. Its antigen remains unknown. The germline V and J ends were trimmed by 0 bases and 7 bases, with 19 bases remaining between them. The CDR3 sequence is 16 residues long. The germline V gene has CDR1 SGDLS and CDR2 YYNGEE. Individual cDNA molecules were tagged with unique molecular identifiers. TCRdb processed the 5' RACE reads anew with MiXCR; each CDR3 protein has one entry. The sample comprises around 53,000 distinct CDR3 sequences, over 9.5% of which are singletons, and roughly a tenth rests with the top ten. The specimen was whole blood. The receptor was isolated from an adult who was a healthcare worker with PCR-confirmed SARS-CoV-2 infection or an uninfected control (not recorded which). The rearrangement uses TRBV9 and TRBJ1-2; D possibly corresponds to TRBD1 (5 bases). The DNA for the CDR3 is TGTGCCAGCAGCGTAGTTCCAGGGAAGGGGCTGACTGGCTACACCTTC. This gives the protein CASSVVPGKGLTGYTF.